The 20 T cell receptor beta chains reported below all come from one sample, sequenced in a study of PD-1 blockade in classical Hodgkin lymphoma. Regarding time point: cycle 4 day 1 (C4D1), after more than 5 weeks of nivolumab. Relapse was seen in all patients after autologous stem cell transplantation, and brentuximab vedotin exposure was variable. Sequenced by immunoSEQ multiplex PCR; TCRdb stores in-frame clones only, minus some. The table includes roughly 48,000 clones, 86% detected once. The sequencing used peripheral blood mononuclear cells (PBMCs), collected before the fourth cycle of nivolumab. These receptors came from a human donor with classical Hodgkin lymphoma.

The J gene is TRBJ1-1, the V gene TRBV27, with 7 bases fitting TRBD1. Trimming at V came to 2 bases and at J to 5 bases, leaving 8 bases not matched to a gene. The CDR3 has 15 residues. Germline CDR1 is MNHEY and CDR2 is SMNVEV (reference sequence). CDR3 in amino acids: CASSLREGAWTEAFF. As DNA, the CDR3 is TGTGCCAGCAGTTTAAGGGAGGGGGCTTGGACTGAAGCTTTCTTT.

The CDR3 spells CASSISRGRVRTEAFF. The CDR3 DNA reads as TGTGCCAGTAGTATCAGTAGGGGTAGGGTGAGGACTGAAGCTTTCTTT. V usage is TRBV19 and J usage is TRBJ1-1; tentatively, D is TRBD1 (5 bases). There are 16 residues in the CDR3. Between the trimmed V and J ends, which lost 3 bases and 5 bases, there was a span of 19 bases. Per germline, CDR1 LNHDA and CDR2 SQIVND (reference sequence).

The chain couples TRBV18 to TRBJ1-5, with 7 nucleotides matching TRBD1. The trim removed 3 bases at V and 3 bases at J, leaving 8 bases unmatched. This CDR3 is built from 16 residues. Per the germline V gene, CDR1 is KGHSH and CDR2 is LQKENI. The CDR3 loop is CASSPLQGPFNQPQHF. CDR3 in DNA: TGTGCCAGCTCACCGCTACAGGGGCCCTTCAATCAGCCCCAGCATTTT.

Comment on this clone: Other nucleotide sequences in the sample specify the same CDR3. The CDR3, as DNA: TGTGCCAGCAGCTTACAGGGGACAGTGAACACTGAAGCTTTCTTT. Its translation is CASSLQGTVNTEAFF. The chain combines TRBV7-9 with TRBJ1-1, with 7 bases matching TRBD1. The CDR3 runs to 15 residues. V shed 2 bases, J shed 0 bases, and the junction held 3 bases outside the gene matches. Germline loops: CDR1 SEHNR, CDR2 FQNEAQ (reference sequence).

This sequence joins TRBV28 and TRBJ2-7; 7 bases fit TRBD1. Germline CDR1 is MDHEN and CDR2 is SYDVKM. This CDR3 has 17 amino acids. Trimming took 1 base from V and 3 from J; bases not matched to a gene: 12. The CDR3 nucleotides are TGTGCCAGCAGTTTATACGCCGTAGACAGGGTATACTACGAGCAGTACTTC. It yields the protein CASSLYAVDRVYYEQYF.

CDR3 in DNA: TGTGCCAGCAGCCCGATCTGGACAGCCGCGTACGAGCAGTACTTC. This sequence encodes CASSPIWTAAYEQYF. The chain combines TRBV11-3 with TRBJ2-7; maybe TRBD1 (6 bases). Trimming stripped 5 bases from V and 4 bases from J, with 18 bases between. This CDR3 region has 15 residues. Germline assignment: CDR1 SGHNT and CDR2 YENEEA.

The rearrangement uses TRBV2 and TRBJ1-1; possibly TRBD1 for D (6 bases). The ends were cut back, 8 bases at V and 5 bases at J, with 27 bases in the middle. The CDR3 has 17 residues. Germline V gene lookup returns CDR1 SNHLY and CDR2 FYNNEI. The CDR3 DNA reads TGTGCCAGCCCCCTGCACCAGGGGTTCGGGAGGGCTACTGAAGCTTTCTTT. Translating it yields CASPLHQGFGRATEAFF.

The chain combines TRBV28 with TRBJ2-1; TRBD1 matches 7 bases. The CDR3 length is 17 residues. The germline V gene encodes CDR1 MDHEN and CDR2 SYDVKM. V lost 6 bases to trimming and J lost 1 base; unmatched junction nucleotides: 12. For the CDR3, the DNA is TGTGCCAGCAGCCCCCCTGTCTGGGACAGATCCTACAATGAGCAGTTCTTC. Translating it yields CASSPPVWDRSYNEQFF.

V and J are TRBV5-4 and TRBJ2-3, with a weak D call TRBD2 (6 bases). The V gene lost 0 bases and the J gene lost 5 bases, with 19 bases spanning the gap. The CDR3 loop spans 17 amino acids. CDR1 is SGHNT and CDR2 is YYREEE in the germline V gene (reference sequence). CDR3 bases: TGTGCCAGCAGCTTGGGGGGGAGGACAACCACGGGAGATACGCAGTATTTT. Encoded protein: CASSLGGRTTTGDTQYF.

The V and J genes are TRBV5-8 and TRBJ2-2; unclear D gene. The germline V gene has CDR1 SGHTS and CDR2 YDEGEE. V lost 0 bases, J lost 1 base, and 7 bases lay in between. The CDR3 covers 15 residues. In nucleotides, the CDR3 is TGTGCCAGCAGCTTGGTATTAGGGAACACCGGGGAGCTGTTTTTT. Protein product: CASSLVLGNTGELFF. The whole variable domain, remainder taken from reference TRBV5-8 and TRBJ2-2, is EAGVTQSPTHLIKTRGQQATLRCSPISGHTSVYWYQQALGLGLQFLLWYDEGEERNRGNFPPRFSGRQFPNYSSELNVNALELEDSALYLCASSLVLGNTGELFFGEGSRLTVL.

The CDR3 nucleotides are TGTGCCAGTAGTGGGGAGGGGATTCGGCAGCCCCAGCATTTT. The encoded protein is CASSGEGIRQPQHF. The V call is TRBV19, the J call TRBJ1-5; perhaps TRBD1 as D (5 bases). With 5 bases removed from V and 7 bases from J, the gap between germline ends came to 15 bases. Germline lookup yields CDR1 LNHDA and CDR2 SQIVND (reference sequence). There are 14 residues in the CDR3.

The J gene is TRBJ1-2, the V gene TRBV6-5; D possibly corresponds to TRBD1 (6 bases). Germline lookup yields CDR1 MNHEY and CDR2 SVGAGI. The CDR3 has 14 residues. Trimming shortened V by 6 bases and J by 0 bases, and 11 bases separated the two germline ends. The CDR3 DNA sequence: TGTGCCAGCAGAGATCAGGGGCCTAACTATGGCTACACCTTC. It specifies CASRDQGPNYGYTF.

V and J are TRBV9 and TRBJ2-1, with D perhaps matching TRBD1 (6 bases). The V gene's germline CDR1 is SGDLS and CDR2 YYNGEE. V was trimmed by 4 bases and J by 0 bases, leaving 14 bases between them. CDR3 size: 16 residues. The CDR3 loop reads CASSFGQSPSYNEQFF. The CDR3 region has the DNA TGTGCCAGCAGCTTCGGACAGTCCCCCTCCTACAATGAGCAGTTCTTC.

V is TRBV11-1 and J is TRBJ1-4; 8 bases match TRBD1. Trimming took 5 bases from V and 2 from J; bases not matched to a gene: 4. The CDR3 length is 15 residues. CDR1 SGHAT and CDR2 FQDESV come from the germline V gene (reference sequence). CDR3 in amino acids: CASSSRQGTNEKLFF. CDR3 nucleotide sequence: TGTGCCAGCAGCAGCCGACAGGGGACTAATGAAAAACTGTTTTTT.

The chain employs TRBV2 and TRBJ1-1, with D unresolved. The CDR3 runs 13 residues. Trimming cost V 2 bases and J 7 bases, with 11 bases left between them. Germline loops: CDR1 SNHLY, CDR2 FYNNEI. The chain's CDR3 is CASSETGKVEAFF. The CDR3 nucleotides are TGTGCCAGCAGTGAAACGGGAAAGGTTGAAGCTTTCTTT. Full variable domain (remainder filled in from reference TRBV2 and TRBJ1-1): EPEVTQTPSHQVTQMGQEVILRCVPISNHLYFYWYRQILGQKVEFLVSFYNNEISEKSEIFDDQFSVERPDGSNFTLKIRSTKLEDSAMYFCASSETGKVEAFFGQGTRLTVV.

The genes are TRBV7-9 and TRBJ2-5; 7 bases line up with TRBD1. CDR3 length equals 16 residues. The J segment lost 7 bases and the V segment lost 2 bases, leaving 13 bases of the junction unmatched. Looked up from germline, CDR1 is SEHNR and CDR2 is FQNEAQ (reference sequence). CDR3 in DNA: TGTGCCAGCAGCTTATCTCGGTCGACAGGGCGTGTGACCCAGTACTTC. Its protein product is CASSLSRSTGRVTQYF.

The V gene is TRBV7-9, the J gene TRBJ2-5, with D uncertain. The CDR3 is 13 residues long. The germline V gene has CDR1 SEHNR and CDR2 FQNEAQ (reference sequence). Trimming removed 5 bases from V and 5 bases from J, with 12 bases in between. In DNA form, the CDR3 reads TGTGCCAGCAGCCTCCGTGTAGAGGAGACCCAGTACTTC. As protein: CASSLRVEETQYF.

The chain employs TRBV9 and TRBJ2-3; 12 bases align to TRBD2. The trim removed 1 base at V and 5 bases at J, leaving 5 bases unmatched. The CDR3 spans 16 residues. The germline gives CDR1 SGDLS, CDR2 YYNGEE. The DNA for the CDR3 is TGTGCCAGCAGCGTATCACCGGGACTAGCGGGAGATACGCAGTATTTT. Translation: CASSVSPGLAGDTQYF. The full variable domain, with the rest looked up from reference TRBV9 and TRBJ2-3, is DSGVTQTPKHLITATGQRVTLRCSPRSGDLSVYWYQQSLDQGLQFLIQYYNGEERAKGNILERFSAQQFPDLHSELNLSSLELGDSALYFCASSVSPGLAGDTQYFGPGTRLTVL.

The chain couples TRBV7-9 to TRBJ2-1; tentative D call: TRBD1 (6 bases). Germline V gene lookup returns CDR1 SEHNR and CDR2 FQNEAQ (reference sequence). The CDR3 spans 15 residues. The ends were cut back, 0 bases at V and 2 bases at J, with 8 bases in the middle. CDR3 in amino acids: CASSLAGATYNEQFF. The CDR3 region has the DNA TGTGCCAGCAGCTTAGCGGGGGCAACCTACAATGAGCAGTTCTTC.

The chain couples TRBV21-1 to TRBJ2-4; TRBD1 is taken as the D call from the table, unchecked against the DNA. TRBV21-1 is designated a pseudogene. This CDR3 comprises 14 residues. The CDR3 DNA reads TGTGCCAGCAGCTTCCGGGACAGGCCAAACATTCAGTACTTC. Translation: CASSFRDRPNIQYF.